This TCR beta chain was documented in a study of Ad26.COV2.S vaccination and SARS-CoV-2 variants. Study-wide results and limits: Overall T cell responses may have been underestimated by the analyses of TCR breadth and depth.

This clone came up once. Its specificity is not known. TCRdb's table, derived via immunoSEQ multiplex PCR, lists solely in-frame clones and lacks some. The repertoire has around 450,000 clones, about 89% of them found once; the top ten carry more than 1.5%. Germline-derived CDR1 and CDR2 are SGHVS and FQNEAQ. V gave up 3 bases and J gave up 6 bases; unmatched junction bases: 9. CDR3 size: 16 residues. Treatment defined: about 20 received Ad26.COV2.S at low or high dose, single or two shots; 5 received placebo; per-sample allocation not given. On day 63 after the first injection, vaccine and placebo recipients gave samples. A Boston adult aged 18-55 years was the donor. Vaccine was an Ad26 vector expressing Wuhan-strain SARS-CoV-2 spike.

The TCR comes from a person aged 18-60 years who received the Ad26.COV2.S COVID-19 vaccine or a placebo. The chain carries TRBV7-8 and TRBJ1-5; TRBD1 aligns across 9 bases. Sequencing was performed on peripheral blood, taken in a trial of Ad26.COV2.S vaccine versus placebo. DNA of the CDR3: TGTGCCAGCAGCTTTGCCGGGACAGGGCGAATTCAGCCCCAGCATTTT. Its translation is CASSFAGTGRIQPQHF.